This TCR beta chain was identified during a study of cytomegalovirus exposure and HLA in healthy donors. As to this clone: Its target is not known.

The CDR3 sequence is 15 residues long. The germline CDR1 and CDR2 sequences are SGHTA and FQGNSA. V gave up 1 base and J gave up 6 bases, with 12 bases separating them. This PCR relied on a set of 60 Vbeta primers and 13 Jbeta primers. Some clones are missing from TCRdb's copy, which holds only in-frame ones; the method was immunoSEQ multiplex PCR. The table lists 200,000 to 250,000 clones, around 80% of them singletons. Findings and caveats of the study: In an earlier analysis, productive rearrangement rates for most beta V segments clustered near 87% or 30%. In vitro checks showed that a few CMV-associated chains really do target CMV antigens.

The sequencing input was PBMCs. The rearrangement joins TRBV7-2 to TRBJ1-4; D ambiguous. The TCR originated in a woman aged 55-69 years in good health and CMV-seropositive. The CDR3 loop is CASSLVSGLDEKLFF. In DNA form, the CDR3 reads TGTGCCAGCAGCTTAGTAAGCGGTCTCGATGAAAAACTGTTTTTT.